The present entry profiles one T cell receptor (beta chain) with its context. One end of the junction does not line up with germline, which may come from a read error. The CDR3 is made up of 16 amino acids. Germline CDR1 and CDR2: ENHRY and SYGVKD. In the source study's methods: The assay estimated nucleated cells by amplifying reference gene primers. Sequencing was performed with immunoSEQ multiplex PCR; in TCRdb, only in-frame clones are kept and a portion is missing. V, J and clone size are those of that table, while D and trimming were read from the DNA. The sample consists of approximately 500,000 clones, approximately 85% of them appearing once. This sample was included in a study of blood T cell repertoires in COVID-19. Across the whole study: COVID-19 samples from acute and convalescent phases originated in the United States, Italy and Spain.

Sequencing was carried out using peripheral blood. This clonotype originated in a human donor in a cohort sampled during active COVID-19. This chain links TRBV10-3 with TRBJ2-2; TRBD2 agrees at 12 bases. The CDR3 nucleotides read TGTGCCATCAGTGAGTGGACTAGCGGGAACCCCGGGGAGCTGTTTTTT. This translates into CAISEWTSGNPGELFF.